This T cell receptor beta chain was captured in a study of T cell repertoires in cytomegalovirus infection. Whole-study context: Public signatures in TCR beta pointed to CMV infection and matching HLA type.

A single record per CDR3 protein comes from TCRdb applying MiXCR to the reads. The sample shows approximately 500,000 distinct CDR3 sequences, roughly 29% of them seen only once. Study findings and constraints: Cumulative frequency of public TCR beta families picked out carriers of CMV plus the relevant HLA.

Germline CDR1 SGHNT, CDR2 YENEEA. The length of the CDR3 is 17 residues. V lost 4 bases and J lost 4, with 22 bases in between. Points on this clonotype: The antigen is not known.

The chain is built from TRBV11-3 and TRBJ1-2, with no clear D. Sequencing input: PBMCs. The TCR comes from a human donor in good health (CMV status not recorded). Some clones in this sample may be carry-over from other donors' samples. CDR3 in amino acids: CASSSSSRPHGIYGYTF. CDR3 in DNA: TGTGCCAGCAGCTCGAGCAGCCGCCCGCACGGCATCTATGGCTACACCTTC. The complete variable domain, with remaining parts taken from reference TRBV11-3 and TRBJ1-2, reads EAGVVQSPRYKIIEKKQPVAFWCNPISGHNTLYWYLQNLGQGPELLIRYENEEAVDDSQLPKDRFSAERLKGVDSTLKIQPAELGDSAVYLCASSSSSRPHGIYGYTFGSGTRLTVV.